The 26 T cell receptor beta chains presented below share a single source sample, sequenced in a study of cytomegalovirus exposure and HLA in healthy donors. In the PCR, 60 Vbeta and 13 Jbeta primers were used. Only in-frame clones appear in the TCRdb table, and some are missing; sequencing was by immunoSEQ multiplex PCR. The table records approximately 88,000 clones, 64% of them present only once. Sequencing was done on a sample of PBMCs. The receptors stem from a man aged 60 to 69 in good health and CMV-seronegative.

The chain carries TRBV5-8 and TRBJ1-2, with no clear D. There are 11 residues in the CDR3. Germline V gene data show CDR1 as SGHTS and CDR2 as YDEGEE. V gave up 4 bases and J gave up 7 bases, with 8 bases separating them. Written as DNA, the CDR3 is TGTGCCAGCAGCCCCCTCCCTGGCTACACCTTC. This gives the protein CASSPLPGYTF.

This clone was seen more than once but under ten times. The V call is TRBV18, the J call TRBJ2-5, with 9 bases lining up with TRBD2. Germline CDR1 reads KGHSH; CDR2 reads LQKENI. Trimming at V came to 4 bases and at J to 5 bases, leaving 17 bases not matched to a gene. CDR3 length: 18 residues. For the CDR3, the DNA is TGTGCCAGCTCACTAATCGCCGGACTAGCGTATTGGAGGGAGACCCAGTACTTC. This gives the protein CASSLIAGLAYWRETQYF.

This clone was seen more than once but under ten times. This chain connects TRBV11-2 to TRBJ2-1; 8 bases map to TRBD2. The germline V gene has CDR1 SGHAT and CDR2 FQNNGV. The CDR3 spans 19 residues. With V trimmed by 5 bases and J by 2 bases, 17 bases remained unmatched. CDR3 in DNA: TGTGCCAGCAGCGAGTTCGGGGGGGGTAAAGCCCGACCCTACAATGAGCAGTTCTTC. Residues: CASSEFGGGKARPYNEQFF.

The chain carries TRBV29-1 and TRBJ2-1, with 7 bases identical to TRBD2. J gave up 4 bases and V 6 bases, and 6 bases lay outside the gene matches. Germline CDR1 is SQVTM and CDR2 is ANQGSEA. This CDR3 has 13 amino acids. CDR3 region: CSVLGEGYNEQFF. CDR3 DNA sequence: TGCAGCGTGCTGGGGGAGGGGTACAATGAGCAGTTCTTC.

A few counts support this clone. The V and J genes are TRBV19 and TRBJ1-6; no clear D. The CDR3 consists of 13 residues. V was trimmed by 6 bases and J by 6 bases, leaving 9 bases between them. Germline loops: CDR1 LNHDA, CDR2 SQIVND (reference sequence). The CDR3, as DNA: TGTGCCAGTAGGTGGAGGGTTAATTCACCCCTCCACTTT. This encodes CASRWRVNSPLHF.

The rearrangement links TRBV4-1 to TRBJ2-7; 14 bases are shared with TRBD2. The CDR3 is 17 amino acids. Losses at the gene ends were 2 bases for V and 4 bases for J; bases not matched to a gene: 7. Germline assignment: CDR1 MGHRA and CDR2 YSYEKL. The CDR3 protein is CASSQPTSGGALYEQYF. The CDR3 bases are TGCGCCAGCAGCCAACCGACTAGCGGGGGGGCTTTGTACGAGCAGTACTTC.

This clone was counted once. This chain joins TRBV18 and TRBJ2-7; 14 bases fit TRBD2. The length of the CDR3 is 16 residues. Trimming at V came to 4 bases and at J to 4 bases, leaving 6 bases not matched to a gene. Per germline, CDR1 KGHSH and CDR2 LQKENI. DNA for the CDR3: TGTGCCAGCTCACTCGGGAGGACTAGCGGGGGGTACGAGCAGTACTTC. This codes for CASSLGRTSGGYEQYF.

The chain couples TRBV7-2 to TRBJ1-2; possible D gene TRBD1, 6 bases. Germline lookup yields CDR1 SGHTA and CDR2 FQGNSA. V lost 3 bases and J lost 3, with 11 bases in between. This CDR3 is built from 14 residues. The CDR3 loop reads CASSFFRGHYGYTF. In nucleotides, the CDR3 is TGTGCCAGCAGCTTCTTCAGGGGACACTATGGCTACACCTTC.

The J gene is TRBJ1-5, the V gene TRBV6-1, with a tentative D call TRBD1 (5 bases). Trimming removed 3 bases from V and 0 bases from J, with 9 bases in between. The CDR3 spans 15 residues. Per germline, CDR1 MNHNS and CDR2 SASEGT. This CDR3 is CASSDPGDSNQPQHF. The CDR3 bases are TGTGCCAGCAGTGACCCGGGGGATAGCAATCAGCCCCAGCATTTT.

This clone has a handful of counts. CDR3 nucleotides: TGCGCCAGCAGCTTGGTGTCGCAGGGTGATTCACCCCTCCACTTT. Protein product: CASSLVSQGDSPLHF. The V call is TRBV5-1, the J call TRBJ1-6, with D possibly being TRBD1 (5 bases). V was pared by 0 bases and J by 8 bases, with 12 bases between. The CDR3 length is 15 residues. Per germline, CDR1 SGHRS and CDR2 YFSETQ.

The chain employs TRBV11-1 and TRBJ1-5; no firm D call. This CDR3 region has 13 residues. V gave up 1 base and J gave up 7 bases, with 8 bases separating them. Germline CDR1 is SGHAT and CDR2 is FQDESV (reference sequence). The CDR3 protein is CASSLGGSQPQHF. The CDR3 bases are TGTGCCAGCAGCTTAGGAGGCAGCCAGCCCCAGCATTTT.

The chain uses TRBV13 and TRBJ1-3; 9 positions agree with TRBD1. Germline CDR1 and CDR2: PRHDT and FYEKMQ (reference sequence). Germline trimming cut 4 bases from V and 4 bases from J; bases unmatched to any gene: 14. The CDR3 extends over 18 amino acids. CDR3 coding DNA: TGTGCCAGCAGCTCCCTCGGGACAGGGAGGTCGGAAGGAAACACCATATATTTT. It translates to CASSSLGTGRSEGNTIYF.

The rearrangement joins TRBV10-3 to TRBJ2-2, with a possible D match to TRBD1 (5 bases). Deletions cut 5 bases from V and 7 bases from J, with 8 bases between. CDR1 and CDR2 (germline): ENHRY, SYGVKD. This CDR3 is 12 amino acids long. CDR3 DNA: TGTGCCATCAGTATAGACAGCGGGGAGCTGTTTTTT. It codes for CAISIDSGELFF.

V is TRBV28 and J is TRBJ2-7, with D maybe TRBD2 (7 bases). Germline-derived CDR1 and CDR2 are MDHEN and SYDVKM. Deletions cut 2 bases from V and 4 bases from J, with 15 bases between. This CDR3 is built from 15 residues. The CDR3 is CASSLGGASRYEQYF. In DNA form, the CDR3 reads TGTGCCAGCAGTTTAGGGGGGGCTAGTCGATACGAGCAGTACTTC.

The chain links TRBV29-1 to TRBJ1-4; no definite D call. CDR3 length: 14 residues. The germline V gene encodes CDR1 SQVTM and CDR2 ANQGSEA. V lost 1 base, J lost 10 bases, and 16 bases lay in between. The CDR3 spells CSVEVAGDRGKLFF. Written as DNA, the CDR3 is TGCAGCGTTGAAGTGGCCGGGGATAGAGGAAAACTGTTTTTT. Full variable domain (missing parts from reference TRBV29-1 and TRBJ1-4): SAVISQKPSRDICQRGTSLTIQCQVDSQVTMMFWYRQQPGQSLTLIATANQGSEATYESGFVIDKFPISRPNLTFSTLTVSNMSPEDSSIYLCSVEVAGDRGKLFFGSGTQLSVL.

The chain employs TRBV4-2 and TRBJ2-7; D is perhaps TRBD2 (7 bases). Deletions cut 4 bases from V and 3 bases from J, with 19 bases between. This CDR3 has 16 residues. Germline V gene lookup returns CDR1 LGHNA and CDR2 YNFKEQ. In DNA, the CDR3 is TGTGCCAGCAGCCTAGGGGGAGGGCCCAATAACTACGAGCAGTACTTC. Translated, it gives CASSLGGGPNNYEQYF.

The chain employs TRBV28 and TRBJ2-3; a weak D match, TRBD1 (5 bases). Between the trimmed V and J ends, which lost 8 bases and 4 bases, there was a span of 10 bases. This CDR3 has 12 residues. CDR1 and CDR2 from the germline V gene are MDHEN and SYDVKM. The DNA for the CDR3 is TGTGCCAGCCAGGGTAGCTCAGATACGCAGTATTTT. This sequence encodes CASQGSSDTQYF. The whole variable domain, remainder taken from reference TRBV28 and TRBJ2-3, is DVKVTQSSRYLVKRTGEKVFLECVQDMDHENMFWYRQDPGLGLRLIYFSYDVKMKEKGDIPEGYSVSREKKERFSLILESASTNQTSMYLCASQGSSDTQYFGPGTRLTVL.

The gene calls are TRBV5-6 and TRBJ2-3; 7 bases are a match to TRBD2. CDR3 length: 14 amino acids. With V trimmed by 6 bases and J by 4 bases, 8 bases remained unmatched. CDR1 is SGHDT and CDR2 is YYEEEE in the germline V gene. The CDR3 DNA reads TGTGCCAGCACCCTGGGGGGGATCCCAGATACGCAGTATTTT. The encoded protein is CASTLGGIPDTQYF.

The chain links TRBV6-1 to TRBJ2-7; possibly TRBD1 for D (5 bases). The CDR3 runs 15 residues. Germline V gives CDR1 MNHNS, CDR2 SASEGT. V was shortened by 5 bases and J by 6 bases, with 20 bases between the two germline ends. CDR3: CASSTRQSLSVEQYF. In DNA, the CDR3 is TGTGCCAGCAGTACGAGACAGTCCCTTTCGGTCGAGCAGTACTTC.

CDR3 in DNA: TGTGCCAGTGACCGGACTAGCGGGGGGTTTGAGCAGTTCTTC. As protein: CASDRTSGGFEQFF. The J gene is TRBJ2-1, the V gene TRBV27, with TRBD2 matching 14 bases. The V gene end was trimmed by 9 bases and the J gene end by 9 bases; junction bases not matched to a gene: 7. The CDR3 consists of 14 residues. Germline V lookup: CDR1 MNHEY, CDR2 SMNVEV (reference sequence).

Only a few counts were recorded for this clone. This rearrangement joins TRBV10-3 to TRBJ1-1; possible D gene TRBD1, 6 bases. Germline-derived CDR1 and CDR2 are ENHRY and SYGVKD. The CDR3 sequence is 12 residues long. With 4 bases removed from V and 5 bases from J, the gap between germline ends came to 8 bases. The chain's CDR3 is CAISGQGTEAFF. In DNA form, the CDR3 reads TGTGCCATCAGTGGTCAGGGGACTGAAGCTTTCTTT.

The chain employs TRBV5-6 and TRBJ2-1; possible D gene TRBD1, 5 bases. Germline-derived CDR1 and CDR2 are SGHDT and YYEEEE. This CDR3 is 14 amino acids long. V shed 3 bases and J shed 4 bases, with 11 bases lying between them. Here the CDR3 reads CASSSTTGYNEQFF. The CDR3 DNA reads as TGTGCCAGCAGCTCCACCACAGGATACAATGAGCAGTTCTTC.

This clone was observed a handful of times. The DNA for the CDR3 is TGTGCCAGTAGGGGGAGTGGCGACACTGAAGCTTTCTTT. It codes for CASRGSGDTEAFF. The J gene is TRBJ1-1, the V gene TRBV28; TRBD1 is a possible D gene (6 bases). Germline V gene data show CDR1 as MDHEN and CDR2 as SYDVKM. Between the trimmed V and J ends, which lost 9 bases and 3 bases, there was a span of 14 bases. The CDR3 is 13 residues long.

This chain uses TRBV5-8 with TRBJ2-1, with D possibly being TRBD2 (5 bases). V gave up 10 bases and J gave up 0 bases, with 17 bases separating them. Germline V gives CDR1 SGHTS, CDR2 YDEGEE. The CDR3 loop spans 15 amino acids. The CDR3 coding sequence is TGTGCCTCCCCGCTCTCGGGAAGCTCCTACAATGAGCAGTTCTTC. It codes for CASPLSGSSYNEQFF.

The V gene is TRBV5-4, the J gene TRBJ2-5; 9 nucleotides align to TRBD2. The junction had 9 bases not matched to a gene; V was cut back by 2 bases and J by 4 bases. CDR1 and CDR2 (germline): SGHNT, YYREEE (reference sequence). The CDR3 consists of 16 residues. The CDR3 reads CASSFGGGGARETQYF. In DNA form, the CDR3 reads TGTGCCAGCAGCTTCGGTGGCGGGGGGGCAAGAGAGACCCAGTACTTC.

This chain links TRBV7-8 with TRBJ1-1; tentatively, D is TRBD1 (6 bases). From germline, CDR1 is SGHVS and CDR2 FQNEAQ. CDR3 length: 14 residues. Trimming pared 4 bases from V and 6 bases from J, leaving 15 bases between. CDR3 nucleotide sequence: TGTGCCAGCAGCTCTCCAGGGGTCCCCCCTGAAGCTTTCTTT. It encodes CASSSPGVPPEAFF.